This record concerns one T cell receptor beta chain sequence. Its target is not known. The sample is drawn from a study of human T cells and chemical hapten exposure. Looking at the study overall: The patient population, which was mostly female, had alopecia areata, totalis or universalis. Small pooled library volume differences mainly caused per-sample TCR yield variation. Broader study findings: Patch test scores rose with PT1 expanded TCR counts, a positive correlation.

Indicated time point: patch test 1, 2 weeks after DPC sensitization. Treatment given: therapeutic diphenylcyclopropenone sensitization with weekly scalp DPC. Blood collection happened ahead of applying each patch test. TCRdb fed the RACE reads into MiXCR, producing one record per CDR3 protein. Of some 180,000 distinct CDR3 sequences listed, approximately 20% are singletons. The CDR3 contains 14 residues. The germline CDR1 and CDR2 sequences are SGHAT and FQNNGV. J lost 6 bases, V lost 4 bases, and 8 bases had no gene match. The input for sequencing was whole blood, taken in connection with sensitization to the hapten diphenylcyclopropenone (DPC). The origin of this receptor is a woman aged 45-65 years with alopecia areata. Some clones in this sample may be carry-over from other donors' samples. The chain couples TRBV11-2 to TRBJ1-1, with 7 nucleotides matching TRBD1. CDR3 sequence reads: CASSSEGRGAEAFF. CDR3 DNA: TGTGCCAGCAGCTCGGAGGGCAGGGGGGCTGAAGCTTTCTTT.